This entry describes one T cell receptor (beta chain). Its antigen is unidentified. Within the sample, other DNA sequences also encode this same CDR3. These data come from a study of OX40 agonist ivuxolimab in advanced cancers. Findings of the study overall: Averaged across samples, CD8+ T cells carried more expanded clones than CD4+ did.

Method: immunoSEQ multiplex PCR; TCRdb's copy keeps in-frame clones and lacks some. The data hold tens of thousands of clones, with roughly four fifths observed a single time. Between the trimmed V and J ends, which lost 3 bases and 2 bases, there was a span of 11 bases. This CDR3 region has 14 residues. CDR1 is GTSNPN and CDR2 is SVGIG in the germline V gene (reference sequence). The V gene is TRBV30, the J gene TRBJ1-3; D is perhaps TRBD1 (5 bases). The receptor comes from an adult with an advanced solid tumor such as melanoma, head and neck, liver or kidney cancer. This material consisted of CD4+ or CD8+ T cells sorted from blood, taken in a trial of the OX40 agonist ivuxolimab. CDR3 bases: TGTGCCTGGAGAGGCAGGGAGGCTGGAAACACCATATATTTT. Its translation is CAWRGREAGNTIYF.